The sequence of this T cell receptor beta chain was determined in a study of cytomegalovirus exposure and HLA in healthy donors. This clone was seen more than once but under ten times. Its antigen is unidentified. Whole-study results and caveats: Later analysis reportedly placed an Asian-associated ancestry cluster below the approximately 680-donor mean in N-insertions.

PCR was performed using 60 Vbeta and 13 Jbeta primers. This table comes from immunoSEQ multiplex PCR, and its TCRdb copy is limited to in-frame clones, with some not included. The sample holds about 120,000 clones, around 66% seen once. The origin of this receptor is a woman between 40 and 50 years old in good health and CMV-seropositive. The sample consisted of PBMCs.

In nucleotides, the CDR3 is TGTGCCATTTCCACAGGGGGCTGGTTTGGCTACACCTTC. Translating it yields CAISTGGWFGYTF. The chain recombines TRBV19 with TRBJ1-2, with 9 bases aligning to TRBD1. The CDR3 runs to 13 residues. Germline CDR1 is LNHDA and CDR2 is SQIVND (reference sequence). Trimming took 10 bases from V and 7 from J; bases not matched to a gene: 10. Full variable domain (remainder filled in from reference TRBV19 and TRBJ1-2): DGGITQSPKYLFRKEGQNVTLSCEQNLNHDAMYWYRQDPGQGLRLIYYSQIVNDFQKGDIAEGYSVSREKKESFPLTVTSAQKNPTAFYLCAISTGGWFGYTFGSGTRLTVV.